Listed below are T cell receptor beta chains from one sample, sequenced in a study of identifying expanded T cells in peripheral blood. TCRdb's table, derived via immunoSEQ multiplex PCR, lists solely in-frame clones and lacks some. Of around 66,000 clones in the sample, 80% to 90% were seen once. The specimen sequenced was blood. The origin of the receptors is a person aged 18 to 75 in good health. Both conserved end residues are trimmed from each CDR3.

J gene: TRBJ1-2; CDR3 length: 13; V gene: TRBV18; CDR3 protein: ASSPPAAVDYGYT
J gene: TRBJ2-3; CDR3 length: 12; V gene: TRBV5-1; CDR3 protein: ASSRAGGTDTQY
J gene: TRBJ1-3; CDR3 length: 13; V gene: TRBV28; CDR3 protein: ASSFLGQAGNTIY
J gene: TRBJ2-2; CDR3 length: 13; V gene: TRBV6-4; CDR3 protein: ASSPGTGNTGELF
J gene: TRBJ2-7; CDR3 length: 11; V gene: TRBV15; CDR3 protein: ATSVGVVYEQY
J gene: TRBJ2-4; CDR3 length: 16; V gene: TRBV4-1; CDR3 protein: ASSQPTSQGPPKNIQY
J gene: TRBJ2-1; CDR3 length: 14; V gene: TRBV7-2; CDR3 protein: ASSLKAGTSYNEQF
J gene: TRBJ2-2; CDR3 length: 13; V gene: TRBV15; CDR3 protein: ATSIYRGPHGELF
J gene: TRBJ2-2; CDR3 length: 13; V gene: TRBV28; CDR3 protein: ASSFTGLNTGELF
J gene: TRBJ1-2; CDR3 length: 11; V gene: TRBV6-5; CDR3 protein: ASTVDRGHGYT
J gene: TRBJ2-3; CDR3 length: 13; V gene: TRBV2; CDR3 protein: ASSEGRGSTDTQY
J gene: TRBJ2-2; CDR3 length: 11; V gene: TRBV6-4; CDR3 protein: ASSDGGAGELF
J gene: TRBJ2-6; CDR3 length: 15; V gene: TRBV5-1; CDR3 protein: ASSWGLLSSGANVLT